This TCR beta chain appears in the sequencing data of a study of T cell responses to AZD1222 COVID-19 vaccine. Germline V lookup: CDR1 SGHNT, CDR2 YYREEE (reference sequence). Deletions cut 0 bases from V and 0 bases from J, with 10 bases between. CDR3 length: 16 amino acids. This clone was counted once. Its antigen is currently unknown. Study results and caveats: Scientists sampled the repertoires only once the peak T cell response had passed. Dominant at 160-218 and 743-854, vaccine-associated CD4 TCRs also spanned spike. Spike-specific TCR breadth and depth went up after people got two AZD1222 doses. The donor cohort was predominantly white British with a female majority, and clonal diversity may have been underestimated.

Profiled with immunoSEQ multiplex PCR; TCRdb holds only in-frame clones, not every one. The sample yields tens of thousands of clones, more than 70% seen once. The sequenced sample was peripheral blood, obtained on day 0 of AZD1222 vaccination. The J gene is TRBJ1-5, the V gene TRBV5-4, with D perhaps TRBD1 (6 bases). The sequence was collected from an adult in good health. This CDR3 is CASSLEEGDSNQPQHF. CDR3 coding DNA: TGTGCCAGCAGCTTGGAGGAGGGGGATAGCAATCAGCCCCAGCATTTT.